This note documents a single T cell receptor (beta chain) sequence. Its target is not known. The record originates from a study of shared clonotypes between healthy human individuals. Germline V gene lookup returns CDR1 SNHLY and CDR2 FYNNEI. With V trimmed by 10 bases and J by 4 bases, 3 bases remained unmatched. The length of the CDR3 is 12 residues. Study results and caveats: Lower generation probabilities were found for non-shared clonotypes than for those shared by all four donors. Sampling included only blood; tissue repertoires likely differ.

The authors loaded 200 ng DNA, 30,000 to 35,000 T cell genomes, into sorted-subset replicate PCRs. Using immunoSEQ multiplex PCR, the repertoire was profiled, and TCRdb retains in-frame clones only, with some absent. Of about 380,000 clones in the sample, 95% to 97% were seen once. The specimen was memory CD8+ T cells sorted from blood. The sample's subset: CD45RO+ cells pooled with CCR7-negative TemRA cells. The source of this sequence is a man aged 25 to 40 in good health. The chain combines TRBV2 with TRBJ2-2; 7 nucleotides match TRBD2. The CDR3 DNA reads as TGTGCCATGGGAGGGCCCACCGGGGAGCTGTTTTTT. It yields the protein CAMGGPTGELFF.